These 25 T cell receptor beta chains originate from one sample sequenced in a study of T cell responses to AZD1222 COVID-19 vaccine. Sequencing was performed with immunoSEQ multiplex PCR; in TCRdb, only in-frame clones are kept and a portion is missing. The sample lists about 55,000 clones, about 85% occurring once. The material sequenced was peripheral blood, taken on day 0 of AZD1222 vaccination. The receptors shown here come from an adult in good health.

This rearrangement joins TRBV3-1 (or the pseudogene TRBV3-2) to TRBJ1-4, with 10 bases that match TRBD1. After removal of 1 base from V and 1 base from J, the junction contained 0 bases not matched to a gene. The CDR3 has 16 residues. Germline CDR1 and CDR2: LGHDT and YNNKEL (reference sequence). The chain's CDR3 is CASSQGDRGTNEKLFF. The CDR3 DNA is TGTGCCAGCAGCCAAGGGGACAGGGGAACTAATGAAAAACTGTTTTTT.

V usage is TRBV9 and J usage is TRBJ1-1; D call uncertain. Germline lookup yields CDR1 SGDLS and CDR2 YYNGEE. V was cut by 0 bases and J by 4 bases, with 10 bases left in between. The CDR3 has 14 amino acids. The CDR3 DNA reads as TGTGCCAGCAGCGTAGGGAGCCTGGGCACTGAAGCTTTCTTT. This gives the protein CASSVGSLGTEAFF. Drawing the rest from reference TRBV9 and TRBJ1-1, the complete variable domain is DSGVTQTPKHLITATGQRVTLRCSPRSGDLSVYWYQQSLDQGLQFLIQYYNGEERAKGNILERFSAQQFPDLHSELNLSSLELGDSALYFCASSVGSLGTEAFFGQGTRLTVV.

This chain uses TRBV25-1 with TRBJ1-2, with D uncertain. The V gene lost 3 bases and the J gene lost 0 bases, with 5 bases spanning the gap. Germline V gene sequence: CDR1 MGHDK, CDR2 SYGVNS. This CDR3 has 13 residues. DNA of the CDR3: TGTGCCAGCAGTGACACCCCTAACTATGGCTACACCTTC. Amino acids: CASSDTPNYGYTF.

This rearrangement joins TRBV29-1 to TRBJ2-1; D remains unclear. The V end was cut by 7 bases, the J end by 4 bases, with 20 bases between. The CDR3 has 15 residues. Germline loops: CDR1 SQVTM, CDR2 ANQGSEA. This CDR3 reads CSALPDSGSYNEQFF. CDR3 nucleotides: TGCAGCGCGCTTCCGGATAGTGGTTCTTACAATGAGCAGTTCTTC.

The chain is built from TRBV27 and TRBJ1-1; D is undetermined. Trimming pared 8 bases from V and 1 base from J, leaving 8 bases between. The CDR3 covers 12 residues. Germline loops: CDR1 MNHEY, CDR2 SMNVEV (reference sequence). The DNA for the CDR3 is TGTGCCAGCTGGGTGCCGAACACTGAAGCTTTCTTT. This codes for CASWVPNTEAFF.

The rearrangement joins TRBV5-1 to TRBJ2-3; 11 bases line up with TRBD2. The CDR3 length is 18 residues. J was trimmed by 1 base and V by 1 base; bases with no gene match: 8. Germline V gene lookup returns CDR1 SGHRS and CDR2 YFSETQ. This chain's CDR3 is CASSLFLAGGRGTDTQYF. Here the CDR3 DNA reads TGCGCCAGCAGCTTGTTCCTAGCGGGGGGCCGGGGCACAGATACGCAGTATTTT. The whole variable domain, remainder taken from reference TRBV5-1 and TRBJ2-3, is KAGVTQTPRYLIKTRGQQVTLSCSPISGHRSVSWYQQTPGQGLQFLFEYFSETQRNKGNFPGRFSGRQFSNSRSEMNVSTLELGDSALYLCASSLFLAGGRGTDTQYFGPGTRLTVL.

The chain combines TRBV19 with TRBJ1-5; tentatively, D is TRBD1 (6 bases). The CDR3 is 15 residues long. V was trimmed by 10 bases and J by 0 bases, leaving 16 bases between them. Per the germline V gene, CDR1 is LNHDA and CDR2 is SQIVND (reference sequence). The CDR3, as DNA: TGTGCCACCTCACCGGGGGGCGTTAGCAATCAGCCCCAGCATTTT. Translated, it gives CATSPGGVSNQPQHF.

The V and J genes are TRBV11-2 and TRBJ2-5; TRBD2 might be the D (6 bases). Germline CDR1 and CDR2: SGHAT and FQNNGV. Trimming took 5 bases from V and 3 from J, leaving 10 bases between them. The CDR3 sequence is 13 residues long. The DNA of the CDR3 is TGTGCCAGCAGCCTGTGGGGGGAAGAGACCCAGTACTTC. Translating it yields CASSLWGEETQYF. Supplemented by reference TRBV11-2 and TRBJ2-5, the full variable domain reads EAGVAQSPRYKIIEKRQSVAFWCNPISGHATLYWYQQILGQGPKLLIQFQNNGVVDDSQLPKDRFSAERLKGVDSTLKIQPAKLEDSAVYLCASSLWGEETQYFGPGTRLLVL.

This sequence joins TRBV5-1 and TRBJ1-5, with TRBD1 as a possible D gene (5 bases). Deletions cut 0 bases from V and 6 bases from J, with 13 bases between. CDR3 size: 15 residues. Germline assignment: CDR1 SGHRS and CDR2 YFSETQ. The DNA of the CDR3 is TGCGCCAGCAGCTTGGATGGGGCAAGGGGTCAGCCCCAGCATTTT. It codes for CASSLDGARGQPQHF.

The rearrangement links TRBV4-2 to TRBJ2-7; TRBD1 aligns across 8 bases. V gave up 1 base and J gave up 7 bases; unmatched junction bases: 9. Germline-derived CDR1 and CDR2 are LGHNA and YNFKEQ. The length of the CDR3 is 15 residues. CDR3 in amino acids: CASSQVQSTGGEQYF. The CDR3 bases are TGTGCCAGCAGCCAAGTTCAGTCCACAGGGGGGGAGCAGTACTTC.

The gene calls are TRBV2 and TRBJ2-7, with 7 bases aligning to TRBD2. This CDR3 has 14 amino acids. Germline V CDR1 and CDR2: SNHLY, FYNNEI. J gave up 0 bases and V 8 bases, and 7 bases lay outside the gene matches. DNA for the CDR3: TGTGCCAGCTCAGGTGAGCGGGGCTCCTACGAGCAGTACTTC. Protein: CASSGERGSYEQYF.

The chain is built from TRBV5-1 and TRBJ2-5; D perhaps matches TRBD1 (6 bases). CDR1 and CDR2 (germline): SGHRS, YFSETQ. This CDR3 region has 14 residues. The V gene lost 4 bases and the J gene lost 0 bases, with 10 bases spanning the gap. CDR3 DNA sequence: TGCGCCAGCAGCCAGGACAGTTACCAAGAGACCCAGTACTTC. It encodes CASSQDSYQETQYF.

The table lists this clone with a few counts. The chain carries TRBV27 and TRBJ1-1; possibly TRBD1 for D (6 bases). Trimming removed 6 bases at V and 1 base at J, with 18 bases between. The germline V gene has CDR1 MNHEY and CDR2 SMNVEV (reference sequence). The CDR3 loop spans 16 amino acids. CDR3 DNA: TGTGCCAGCAGCCATACATCCCGGGGGGCGAACACTGAAGCTTTCTTT. Encoded protein: CASSHTSRGANTEAFF.

The V call is TRBV7-2, the J call TRBJ1-2; TRBD1 matches at 9 bases. The junction had 4 bases not matched to a gene; V was cut back by 2 bases and J by 6 bases. CDR3 length: 14 amino acids. Looked up from germline, CDR1 is SGHTA and CDR2 is FQGNSA. DNA of the CDR3: TGTGCCAGCAGCTTAATGGGACAGGGTAATGGCTACACCTTC. It codes for CASSLMGQGNGYTF.

This chain connects TRBV5-6 to TRBJ1-2; D is ambiguous. V lost 2 bases, J lost 6 bases, and 11 bases lay in between. The length of the CDR3 is 13 residues. Germline lookup yields CDR1 SGHDT and CDR2 YYEEEE. This chain's CDR3 is CASSLWTSHGYTF. CDR3 nucleotides: TGTGCCAGCAGCTTATGGACTTCCCATGGCTACACCTTC.

In its sample, this clone was seen once. The CDR3 region is CASSFTGNTEAFF. The CDR3 coding sequence is TGTGCCAGCAGCTTTACAGGGAACACTGAAGCTTTCTTT. This rearrangement joins TRBV5-6 to TRBJ1-1; D perhaps matches TRBD1 (5 bases). The CDR3 runs to 13 residues. The germline V and J ends were trimmed by 2 bases and 1 base, with 6 bases remaining between them. In germline, CDR1 is SGHDT, CDR2 YYEEEE.

The chain links TRBV25-1 to TRBJ2-3; the D gene is possibly TRBD2 (5 bases). The CDR3 is 13 amino acids. V shed 2 bases and J shed 5 bases, with 8 bases lying between them. Germline V gene data show CDR1 as MGHDK and CDR2 as SYGVNS. The CDR3 here is CASSERERDTQYF. CDR3 bases: TGTGCCAGCAGTGAAAGGGAGAGAGATACGCAGTATTTT.

The chain employs TRBV5-1 and TRBJ1-5; maybe TRBD1 (5 bases). The CDR3 totals 14 residues. V shed 5 bases and J shed 4 bases, with 13 bases lying between them. Per the germline V gene, CDR1 is SGHRS and CDR2 is YFSETQ. The CDR3 region is CASSPGTPNQPQHF. The CDR3 DNA is TGCGCCAGCAGTCCCGGGACTCCTAATCAGCCCCAGCATTTT.

The chain joins TRBV9 to TRBJ2-5, with 7 bases fitting TRBD2. The CDR3 totals 17 residues. V lost 3 bases, J lost 4 bases, and 15 bases stayed unmatched. The germline gives CDR1 SGDLS, CDR2 YYNGEE. The CDR3 here is CASSAGGGRGALETQYF. In DNA form, the CDR3 reads TGTGCCAGCAGCGCCGGGGGAGGGCGGGGTGCCTTAGAGACCCAGTACTTC.

The V call is TRBV4-1, the J call TRBJ1-1; 7 nucleotides line up with TRBD1. CDR3 length: 14 amino acids. Losses at the gene ends were 2 bases for V and 4 bases for J; bases not matched to a gene: 4. Germline V gives CDR1 MGHRA, CDR2 YSYEKL. The CDR3 DNA reads as TGCGCCAGCAGCCAATACAGGGGAAGCACTGAAGCTTTCTTT. Translated: CASSQYRGSTEAFF.

Only one count was recorded for this clone. V and J are TRBV29-1 and TRBJ1-4; D gene unclear. Looked up from germline, CDR1 is SQVTM and CDR2 is ANQGSEA. This CDR3 spans 12 amino acids. The V end lost 7 bases, the J end lost 6 bases, and 12 bases lay between the germline ends. In nucleotides, the CDR3 is TGCAGCGCTTCCGACGGATATGAAAAACTGTTTTTT. It codes for CSASDGYEKLFF.

The rearrangement uses TRBV7-2 and TRBJ2-7, with D hard to call. The CDR3 has 13 amino acids. The V gene's germline CDR1 is SGHTA and CDR2 FQGNSA. The ends were cut back, 5 bases at V and 3 bases at J, with 11 bases in the middle. CDR3 in amino acids: CASSPRVNYEQYF. The CDR3, as DNA: TGTGCCAGCAGCCCTCGGGTAAACTACGAGCAGTACTTC.

This chain links TRBV6-6 with TRBJ2-5; either TRBD1 or TRBD2 may fit D (5 bases each). This CDR3 is built from 9 residues. Germline values: CDR1 MNHNY, CDR2 SVGAGI (reference sequence). V lost 8 bases, J lost 7 bases, and 5 bases lay in between. The CDR3, as DNA: TGTGCCAGCGGGGGGACCCAGTACTTC. Protein sequence: CASGGTQYF.

The rearrangement uses TRBV10-3 and TRBJ1-5; D uncertain. Germline V gene lookup returns CDR1 ENHRY and CDR2 SYGVKD. V was pared by 0 bases and J by 3 bases, with 3 bases between. The length of the CDR3 is 13 residues. As DNA, the CDR3 is TGTGCCATCAGTGAGTCCGCCAATCAGCCCCAGCATTTT. Its translation: CAISESANQPQHF.

The V call is TRBV6-5, the J call TRBJ2-1, with TRBD1 as a possible D gene (6 bases). CDR1 is MNHEY and CDR2 is SVGAGI in the germline V gene. Trimming removed 0 bases from V and 6 bases from J, with 6 bases in between. The CDR3 spans 13 residues. In DNA, the CDR3 is TGTGCCAGCAGTTACTCGACAGGCAATGAGCAGTTCTTC. This sequence encodes CASSYSTGNEQFF.